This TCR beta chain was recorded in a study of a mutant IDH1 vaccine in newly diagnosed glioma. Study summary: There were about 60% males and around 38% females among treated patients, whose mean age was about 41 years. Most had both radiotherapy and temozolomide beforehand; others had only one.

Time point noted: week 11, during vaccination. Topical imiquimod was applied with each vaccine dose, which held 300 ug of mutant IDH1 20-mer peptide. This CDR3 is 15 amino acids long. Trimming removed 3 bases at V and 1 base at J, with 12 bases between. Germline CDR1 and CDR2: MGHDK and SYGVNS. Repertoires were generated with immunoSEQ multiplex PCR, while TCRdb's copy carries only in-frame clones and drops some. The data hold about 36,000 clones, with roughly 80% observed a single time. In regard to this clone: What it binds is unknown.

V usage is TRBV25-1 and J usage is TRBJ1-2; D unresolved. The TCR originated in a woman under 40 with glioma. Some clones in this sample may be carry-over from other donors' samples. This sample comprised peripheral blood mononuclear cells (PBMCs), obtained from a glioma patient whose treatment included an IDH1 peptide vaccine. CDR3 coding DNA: TGTGCCAGCAGTGAGTTGGGTGACCTTAACTATGGCTACACCTTC. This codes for CASSELGDLNYGYTF.